The 30 T cell receptor beta chains presented below share a single source sample, sequenced in a study of blood T cell repertoires in COVID-19. Assay used: immunoSEQ multiplex PCR; TCRdb lists only in-frame clones, some missing. The data contain under 500,000 clones, more than 85% of them singletons. The sequencing input was peripheral blood. These TCRs come from a woman aged 25 to 39 with acute or convalescent COVID-19.

The genes are TRBV27 and TRBJ2-5, with 7 bases fitting TRBD2. CDR3 length: 15 amino acids. Trimming took 6 bases from V and 3 from J; bases not matched to a gene: 10. The germline V gene has CDR1 MNHEY and CDR2 SMNVEV (reference sequence). The CDR3 sequence: CASRLRTRVEETQYF. The CDR3 DNA reads as TGTGCCAGCAGGCTACGGACTAGGGTCGAAGAGACCCAGTACTTC.

CDR3 region: CASSKVCDGGSTGGDTQYF. The CDR3 region has the DNA TGTGCCAGCAGCAAAGTTTGCGATGGTGGTAGTACAGGGGGAGATACGCAGTATTTT. The V call is TRBV21-1, the J call TRBJ2-3; TRBD1, as called in the table, went unchecked against the DNA. TRBV21-1 represents a pseudogene. The CDR3 runs 19 residues.

This clone came up once. J is TRBJ2-5 and V is TRBV5-1; 9 bases match TRBD2. This CDR3 has 18 amino acids. Per germline, CDR1 SGHRS and CDR2 YFSETQ. Unmatched junction bases numbered 10, after V lost 0 bases and J lost 1 base. The CDR3 sequence is CASSLGSGGGEIQETQYF. The CDR3 coding sequence is TGCGCCAGCAGCTTGGGTTCCGGCGGGGGGGAAATCCAAGAGACCCAGTACTTC.

This clone was seen a few times. This chain joins TRBV15 and TRBJ2-1; D may be TRBD2 (5 bases). The CDR3 length is 15 residues. CDR1 and CDR2 from the germline V gene are LNHNV and YYDKDF (reference sequence). V gave up 1 base and J gave up 5 bases, with 12 bases separating them. CDR3 sequence: CATSRARMRDNEQFF. DNA for the CDR3: TGTGCCACCAGCAGAGCACGGATGCGGGACAATGAGCAGTTCTTC.

This clone showed up just a few times. CDR3 region: CASTSDRVRAFF. The CDR3 DNA reads as TGTGCCAGCACCTCTGACAGGGTCAGGGCTTTCTTT. The chain carries TRBV12-3 or TRBV12-4 and TRBJ1-1; 7 nucleotides match TRBD1. The CDR3 sequence is 12 residues long. The ends lost 7 bases at V and 11 bases at J; junction bases unmatched: 10.

This chain joins TRBV20-1 and TRBJ2-3; 7 nucleotides align to TRBD2. The germline V gene encodes CDR1 DFQATT and CDR2 SNEGSKA (reference sequence). J gave up 10 bases and V 7 bases, and 8 bases lay outside the gene matches. CDR3 length equals 11 residues. The CDR3 DNA follows: TGCAGTGTGGGGGGGGAGTCGGCGCAGTATTTT. This codes for CSVGGESAQYF.

This chain connects TRBV7-3 to TRBJ2-2, with D hard to call. Germline assignment: CDR1 SGHTA and CDR2 FQGTGA. Trimming removed 5 bases from V and 3 bases from J, with 4 bases in between. CDR3 length equals 12 residues. The CDR3: CASSRDTGELFF. The CDR3 DNA reads as TGTGCCAGCAGCCGGGACACCGGGGAGCTGTTTTTT.

The chain combines TRBV7-2 with TRBJ2-7; 7 nucleotides match TRBD1. This CDR3 has 15 amino acids. CDR1 SGHTA and CDR2 FQGNSA come from the germline V gene. V lost 4 bases and J lost 4; bases outside the gene matches: 10. The CDR3 is CASSSRQGTAYEQYF. The CDR3 DNA reads as TGTGCCAGCAGCTCCCGACAGGGTACGGCATACGAGCAGTACTTC.

This chain links TRBV21-1 with TRBJ1-1. TRBV21-1 is assigned pseudogene status. The CDR3 extends over 13 amino acids. The CDR3: CASIFSQEAEAFF. DNA of the CDR3: TGTGCCAGCATTTTCAGCCAGGAGGCTGAAGCTTTCTTT.

This chain joins TRBV6-5 and TRBJ1-1; no clear D gene. The CDR3 runs 16 residues. Germline V gene lookup returns CDR1 MNHEY and CDR2 SVGAGI. Deletions cut 2 bases from V and 0 bases from J, with 13 bases between. CDR3 sequence: CASSYGIFAVNTEAFF. The CDR3 nucleotides read TGTGCCAGCAGTTACGGTATTTTTGCGGTGAACACTGAAGCTTTCTTT.

J is TRBJ1-6 and V is TRBV7-2; a weak D match, TRBD1 (6 bases). Germline CDR1 SGHTA, CDR2 FQGNSA. V was cut by 5 bases and J by 10 bases, with 9 bases left in between. This CDR3 contains 12 residues. The CDR3 region has the DNA TGTGCCAGCAGCAAGGACAGATCACCCCTCCACTTT. It translates to CASSKDRSPLHF.

The V gene is TRBV30, the J gene TRBJ1-1; 7 bases agree with TRBD1. With V trimmed by 0 bases and J by 1 base, 5 bases remained unmatched. Germline CDR1 reads GTSNPN; CDR2 reads SVGIG (reference sequence). The CDR3 has 15 residues. CDR3 residues: CAWSVGGGKNTEAFF. DNA of the CDR3: TGTGCCTGGAGTGTAGGGGGCGGAAAGAACACTGAAGCTTTCTTT.

The chain links TRBV2 to TRBJ1-1; 7 bases are shared with TRBD1. Per the germline V gene, CDR1 is SNHLY and CDR2 is FYNNEI. The CDR3 has 15 amino acids. J gave up 1 base and V 8 bases, and 10 bases lay outside the gene matches. In DNA form, the CDR3 reads TGTGCCAGCGAGGAAACAGGGGCGAGGAACACTGAAGCTTTCTTT. Its protein product is CASEETGARNTEAFF.

V usage is TRBV3-1 (or the pseudogene TRBV3-2) and J usage is TRBJ2-1; 10 bases fit TRBD2. V lost 6 bases, J lost 2 bases, and 10 bases stayed unmatched. The CDR3 is 17 residues long. CDR1 is LGHDT and CDR2 is YNNKEL in the germline V gene (reference sequence). CDR3 coding DNA: TGTGCCAGCAGACCCACTAGCGGGGTGAGCACCTACAATGAGCAGTTCTTC. Residues: CASRPTSGVSTYNEQFF.

This clone was seen a single time. The gene calls are TRBV19 and TRBJ1-2, with D unclear. Per the germline V gene, CDR1 is LNHDA and CDR2 is SQIVND (reference sequence). V lost 5 bases and J 4 bases, leaving 8 bases between the germline ends. The CDR3 has 12 amino acids. The CDR3 loop reads CASSPEGYGYTF. The CDR3 nucleotides read TGTGCCAGTAGTCCCGAGGGCTATGGCTACACCTTC.

The chain combines TRBV30 with TRBJ2-4; possible D gene TRBD1, 5 bases. CDR3 length: 14 amino acids. Trimming took 0 bases from V and 3 from J, leaving 9 bases between them. Germline CDR1 and CDR2: GTSNPN and SVGIG (reference sequence). Written as DNA, the CDR3 is TGTGCCTGGAGTGTCCAGGGTAGCAAAAACATTCAGTACTTC. It specifies CAWSVQGSKNIQYF.

V is TRBV9 and J is TRBJ2-3; D uncertain. The CDR3 spans 15 residues. V dropped 0 bases and J dropped 2 bases, with 10 bases sitting between them. Germline-derived CDR1 and CDR2 are SGDLS and YYNGEE. CDR3 sequence (DNA): TGTGCCAGCAGCGTAGCCGCCAGACACACAGATACGCAGTATTTT. This codes for CASSVAARHTDTQYF.

The chain recombines TRBV2 with TRBJ2-7, with 7 bases that match TRBD1. The CDR3 is 13 residues long. J was trimmed by 3 bases and V by 3 bases; bases with no gene match: 2. Per germline, CDR1 SNHLY and CDR2 FYNNEI. The CDR3 region is CASSDGTDYEQYF. DNA of the CDR3: TGTGCCAGCAGTGACGGGACAGACTACGAGCAGTACTTC.

This chain links TRBV19 with TRBJ2-3; possibly TRBD2 for D (6 bases). The V and J ends lost 2 bases and 2 bases respectively, with 11 bases between them. Germline CDR1 reads LNHDA; CDR2 reads SQIVND (reference sequence). This CDR3 spans 15 amino acids. Here the CDR3 DNA reads TGTGCCAGTAGTATATCCGGGGGAAACACAGATACGCAGTATTTT. Translation: CASSISGGNTDTQYF.

The chain recombines TRBV18 with TRBJ2-2; possible D gene TRBD2, 7 bases. The CDR3 length is 20 residues. V lost 1 base and J 7 bases, leaving 28 bases between the germline ends. Germline CDR1 KGHSH, CDR2 LQKENI. This CDR3 reads CASSPHRSRGPPGGSGELFF. CDR3 in DNA: TGTGCCAGCTCACCACATCGGTCGCGGGGGCCCCCGGGTGGGAGCGGGGAGCTGTTTTTT.

This rearrangement joins TRBV9 to TRBJ2-2; TRBD1 matches at 8 bases. There are 16 residues in the CDR3. V was pared by 0 bases and J by 7 bases, with 8 bases of the junction left unmatched. Germline V gene sequence: CDR1 SGDLS, CDR2 YYNGEE. CDR3 amino acids: CASSVVSGQAYGELFF. The CDR3 DNA is TGTGCCAGCAGCGTAGTGTCGGGACAGGCCTACGGGGAGCTGTTTTTT.

This clone occurred once. This sequence joins TRBV6-5 and TRBJ2-3, with a weak D call TRBD1 (6 bases). V dropped 6 bases and J dropped 6 bases, with 19 bases sitting between them. Per germline, CDR1 MNHEY and CDR2 SVGAGI. The CDR3 consists of 15 residues. Here the CDR3 DNA reads TGTGCCAGCAGACAACAGGGCCGCCCTCGGGATACGCAGTATTTT. Translating it yields CASRQQGRPRDTQYF.

This sequence joins TRBV2 and TRBJ2-3; perhaps TRBD2 as D (5 bases). Germline V gene data show CDR1 as SNHLY and CDR2 as FYNNEI. This CDR3 contains 13 residues. Trimming removed 5 bases from V and 5 bases from J, with 11 bases in between. CDR3 amino acids: CASSSDWRDTQYF. CDR3 nucleotide sequence: TGTGCCAGCAGTTCGGACTGGCGAGATACGCAGTATTTT.

The genes are TRBV19 and TRBJ2-2; unclear D gene. The CDR3 runs to 14 residues. Looked up from germline, CDR1 is LNHDA and CDR2 is SQIVND (reference sequence). The V end lost 3 bases, the J end lost 0 bases, and 5 bases lay between the germline ends. The DNA for the CDR3 is TGTGCCAGTAGTATGAGTTCGAACACCGGGGAGCTGTTTTTT. This codes for CASSMSSNTGELFF.

The rearrangement joins TRBV12-3 or TRBV12-4 to TRBJ2-3; D call uncertain. The CDR3 spans 12 residues. V was trimmed by 5 bases and J by 4 bases, leaving 7 bases between them. The CDR3 DNA reads TGTGCCAGCAGTAAGAAGCCAGATACGCAGTATTTT. Translation gives CASSKKPDTQYF.

The rearrangement joins TRBV13 to TRBJ2-7; D is possibly TRBD2 (5 bases). The CDR3 sequence is 14 residues long. The V end lost 3 bases, the J end lost 2 bases, and 11 bases lay between the germline ends. From germline, CDR1 is PRHDT and CDR2 FYEKMQ (reference sequence). The CDR3 coding sequence is TGTGCCAGCAGCTTGGGCGGGCAGACCTACGAGCAGTACTTC. Residues: CASSLGGQTYEQYF.

This chain uses TRBV21-1 with TRBJ2-3; the DNA was not compared with TRBD1, the D call given in the table. TRBV21-1 is a listed pseudogene. The CDR3 consists of 18 residues. CDR3 amino acids: CASSKAPVCRGSPDTQYF. Written as DNA, the CDR3 is TGTGCCAGCAGCAAAGCGCCGGTATGTAGGGGATCCCCAGATACGCAGTATTTT.

In the case of this clone: Distinct nucleotide sequences in the sample also encode this CDR3. The rearrangement joins TRBV6-5 to TRBJ2-7, with 10 bases that match TRBD1. Germline assignment: CDR1 MNHEY and CDR2 SVGAGI. V was clipped by 2 bases and J by 2 bases; unmatched bases: 3. CDR3 length: 15 residues. As DNA, the CDR3 is TGTGCCAGCAGTTACCGGGACAGGGGACCCTACGAGCAGTACTTC. It codes for CASSYRDRGPYEQYF.

This clone was observed a few times. The genes are TRBV19 and TRBJ1-1, with D possibly TRBD1 on 6 matching bases. Germline lookup yields CDR1 LNHDA and CDR2 SQIVND (reference sequence). CDR3 length equals 12 residues. Trimming left V 6 bases short and J 5 bases short, with 10 bases between. The CDR3 loop reads CASRPGQTEAFF. The CDR3 DNA sequence: TGTGCCAGTAGGCCTGGACAGACTGAAGCTTTCTTT.

V and J are TRBV7-6 and TRBJ2-5, with TRBD2 identical over 13 bases. Germline CDR1 and CDR2: SGHVS and FNYEAQ. V shed 5 bases and J 3 bases; nucleotides not matched to a gene: 15. The CDR3 contains 19 residues. CDR3 region: CASSRTSGGANPLKETQYF. CDR3 nucleotide sequence: TGTGCCAGCAGCCGGACTAGCGGGGGTGCGAATCCTTTAAAAGAGACCCAGTACTTC.